Sequencing of this TCR beta chain was carried out in a study of T-cell memory formation after mild COVID-19. Whole-study context: Across donors, TCR clusters were largely donor specific. Study observations and caveats: A balance of CD4 and CD8 characterized clones contracting day 15 to 85, whereas later expanders leaned CD4+. That cross-reactive memory joined was suggested by some responding clones appearing in pre-infection memory.

This clonotype was recorded a few times. Its cognate antigen is unknown. One entry per CDR3 protein, called by TCRdb with MiXCR from the 5' RACE reads. Here the sample spans under 300,000 distinct CDR3 sequences, more than 8% being singletons. The sequence came from a man younger than 30 who had mild COVID-19 (a few samples of this study predate the infection). Cell type and time point are not known. Material: PBMCs or a T cell subset sorted from them (not recorded which).

CDR3 loop: CASSSGPGGYEQYF. The CDR3 DNA follows: TGCGCCAGCAGCTCGGGTCCAGGGGGGTACGAGCAGTACTTC. The rearrangement uses TRBV5-1 and TRBJ2-7; perhaps TRBD1 as D (7 bases). The V end lost 3 bases, the J end lost 4 bases, and 14 bases lay between the germline ends. Germline V gives CDR1 SGHRS, CDR2 YFSETQ. The CDR3 runs 14 residues.